Each of the 8 T cell receptor beta chains below was sequenced from the same sample in a study of spatial heterogeneity in lung cancer. Specified time point: sample taken at primary tumor resection. Whole RNA was taken from tumor, nontumor lung or frozen PBMC; it was then sequenced unsorted. A single record per CDR3 protein comes from TCRdb applying MiXCR to the 5' RACE reads. Among just over 25,000 distinct CDR3 sequences, roughly 13% were seen once, and the ten largest hold around 23%. The sample was PBMCs, taken at surgery. The receptors come from a female donor with early-stage non-small cell lung cancer.

This clonotype was picked up many times. The chain is built from TRBV6-5 and TRBJ2-2, with D unclear. Germline loops: CDR1 MNHEY, CDR2 SVGAGI. This CDR3 has 17 residues. V was shortened by 0 bases and J by 1 base, with 12 bases between the two germline ends. The CDR3 DNA is TGTGCCAGCAGTTACTCGCGTGTTTTACGGAACACCGGGGAGCTGTTTTTT. Encoded protein: CASSYSRVLRNTGELFF.

The rearrangement uses TRBV7-9 and TRBJ2-7, with 10 bases matching TRBD1. From germline, CDR1 is SEHNR and CDR2 FQNEAQ (reference sequence). The V gene end was trimmed by 0 bases and the J gene end by 3 bases; junction bases not matched to a gene: 2. The CDR3 has 15 amino acids. This CDR3 is CASSLARDRGYEQYF. The CDR3, as DNA: TGTGCCAGCAGCTTAGCAAGGGACAGGGGCTACGAGCAGTACTTC.

The table lists this clonotype with many counts. The CDR3 region has the DNA TGTGCCAGCAGTACCGGGACAGAAACTAGCACAGATACGCAGTATTTT. Translation gives CASSTGTETSTDTQYF. The J gene is TRBJ2-3, the V gene TRBV6-6; 7 bases match TRBD1. After removal of 5 bases from V and 0 bases from J, the junction contained 8 bases not matched to a gene. The CDR3 is 16 amino acids. Germline assignment: CDR1 MNHNY and CDR2 SVGAGI (reference sequence).

This clonotype has more than one count but fewer than ten. The V call is TRBV7-9, the J call TRBJ2-1; 14 bases agree with TRBD2. Per germline, CDR1 SEHNR and CDR2 FQNEAQ (reference sequence). The CDR3 extends over 18 amino acids. V lost 5 bases and J lost 6; bases outside the gene matches: 12. The CDR3 protein is CASSRPGTSGRSVNEQFF. In DNA, the CDR3 is TGTGCCAGCAGCCGACCCGGGACTAGCGGGAGATCGGTCAATGAGCAGTTCTTC.

At least ten counts were recorded for this clonotype. DNA for the CDR3: TGTGCCAGCAGTTCCATCCAAGGGACCGTCGGGAATTCACCCCTCCACTTT. Translation gives CASSSIQGTVGNSPLHF. The V and J genes are TRBV28 and TRBJ1-6, with D possibly being TRBD1 (5 bases). Trimming removed 4 bases at V and 7 bases at J, with 20 bases between. This CDR3 comprises 17 residues. Germline CDR1 reads MDHEN; CDR2 reads SYDVKM.

This clonotype was detected ten times or more. J is TRBJ1-2 and V is TRBV19, with D possibly matching TRBD1 (5 bases). The CDR3 loop spans 14 amino acids. Germline V gives CDR1 LNHDA, CDR2 SQIVND (reference sequence). The ends were cut back, 6 bases at V and 3 bases at J, with 14 bases in the middle. The CDR3 loop reads CASRNAGAYYGYTF. The CDR3 DNA follows: TGTGCCAGTAGAAACGCCGGGGCCTACTATGGCTACACCTTC.

The table lists this clonotype with many counts. V gene TRBV9 combines with J gene TRBJ2-5; a weak D match, TRBD2 (7 bases). CDR3 length equals 15 residues. Germline V gene lookup returns CDR1 SGDLS and CDR2 YYNGEE. Deletions cut 2 bases from V and 5 bases from J, with 16 bases between. CDR3 protein: CASSVGGGSQETQYF. The CDR3 DNA reads TGTGCCAGCAGCGTCGGCGGGGGCTCCCAGGAGACCCAGTACTTC.

This clonotype was observed many times. This sequence joins TRBV6-1 and TRBJ2-5; no clear D. Trimming stripped 2 bases from V and 3 bases from J, with 4 bases between. There are 12 residues in the CDR3. Per the germline V gene, CDR1 is MNHNS and CDR2 is SASEGT. The chain's CDR3 is CASSEQKETQYF. The CDR3 DNA is TGTGCCAGCAGTGAACAAAAAGAGACCCAGTACTTC.